These 21 T cell receptor beta chains came from one sample sequenced in a study of T cell responses to AZD1222 COVID-19 vaccine. The table came from immunoSEQ multiplex PCR; TCRdb's copy has only in-frame clones and leaves some out. This table holds around 110,000 clones, around nine tenths found once. The sample here was peripheral blood, taken on day 0 of AZD1222 vaccination. Receptor source: an adult in good health.

The chain joins TRBV6-6 to TRBJ2-1; tentatively, D is TRBD2 (5 bases). Germline CDR1 is MNHNY and CDR2 is SVGAGI (reference sequence). V was pared by 6 bases and J by 10 bases, with 10 bases between. The CDR3 is 11 residues long. CDR3 sequence (DNA): TGTGCCAGCAGACGGACTGCAGAGCAGTTCTTC. Translated, it gives CASRRTAEQFF.

The V call is TRBV9, the J call TRBJ1-2; no clear D gene. V lost 2 bases, J lost 5 bases, and 7 bases lay in between. Looked up from germline, CDR1 is SGDLS and CDR2 is YYNGEE. This CDR3 region has 12 residues. CDR3 DNA: TGTGCCAGCAGCGTGGACGGGTATGGCTACACCTTC. Translated, it gives CASSVDGYGYTF.

The rearrangement uses TRBV4-1 and TRBJ1-5; D gene ambiguous. Trimming removed 1 base from V and 4 bases from J, with 11 bases in between. CDR3 length equals 15 residues. The germline V gene has CDR1 MGHRA and CDR2 YSYEKL. The CDR3 nucleotides read TGCGCCAGCAGCCAAGTCCCCGGACTTAATCAGCCCCAGCATTTT. Amino acids: CASSQVPGLNQPQHF.

The chain recombines TRBV4-1 with TRBJ2-4, with 7 bases fitting TRBD2. Trimming removed 0 bases from V and 0 bases from J; junction bases left unmatched: 11. CDR1 is MGHRA, CDR2 YSYEKL, per germline. The CDR3 runs to 19 residues. CDR3 DNA: TGCGCCAGCAGCCAAGAGCCCACCCGGGGGGACCTAGCCAAAAACATTCAGTACTTC. Protein sequence: CASSQEPTRGDLAKNIQYF.

The rearrangement links TRBV7-2 to TRBJ1-2; 10 bases are a match to TRBD1. The CDR3 runs to 16 residues. V shed 4 bases and J 4 bases; nucleotides not matched to a gene: 9. CDR1 and CDR2 from the germline V gene are SGHTA and FQGNSA. The CDR3 loop reads CASSSSGTGVFYGYTF. CDR3 sequence (DNA): TGTGCCAGCAGCTCGTCCGGGACAGGGGTCTTCTATGGCTACACCTTC.

The J gene is TRBJ1-1, the V gene TRBV28; TRBD1 aligns across 8 bases. Germline CDR1 MDHEN, CDR2 SYDVKM. The trim removed 4 bases at V and 1 base at J, leaving 5 bases unmatched. This CDR3 is built from 15 residues. The CDR3 region is CASSYTGTGNTEAFF. The CDR3 DNA reads as TGTGCCAGCAGTTATACCGGGACAGGGAACACTGAAGCTTTCTTT.

DNA of the CDR3: TGTGCCAGCAGCCACTGGTCCCTAACAGGGGGTACGGGTCGGAATGAGCAGTTCTTC. Encoded protein: CASSHWSLTGGTGRNEQFF. This chain joins TRBV4-2 and TRBJ2-1, with 8 bases matching TRBD1. V lost 3 bases to trimming and J lost 7 bases; unmatched junction nucleotides: 20. This CDR3 has 19 amino acids. The germline gives CDR1 LGHNA, CDR2 YNFKEQ.

This chain joins TRBV5-4 and TRBJ2-5; D gene ambiguous. V was clipped by 4 bases and J by 2 bases, with 15 bases between them. This CDR3 has 15 residues. Germline V gene data show CDR1 as SGHNT and CDR2 as YYREEE (reference sequence). In nucleotides, the CDR3 is TGTGCCAGCAGCCCAACGGCTTCTCAGCAAGAGACCCAGTACTTC. Translation: CASSPTASQQETQYF.

This sequence joins TRBV28 and TRBJ2-7, with 7 bases fitting TRBD2. Trimming removed 8 bases from V and 0 bases from J; junction bases left unmatched: 10. CDR1 is MDHEN and CDR2 is SYDVKM in the germline V gene. CDR3 size: 15 residues. CDR3 sequence: CASRRGSSFSYEQYF. CDR3 coding DNA: TGTGCCAGCCGGCGGGGGTCTTCCTTCTCCTACGAGCAGTACTTC.

The CDR3 spells CASSVTGHYGYTF. Written as DNA, the CDR3 is TGTGCCAGCAGTGTAACGGGCCACTATGGCTACACCTTC. The J gene is TRBJ1-2, the V gene TRBV28; D not certain. The CDR3 has 13 residues. V was pared by 5 bases and J by 3 bases, with 10 bases between. CDR1 and CDR2 (germline): MDHEN, SYDVKM.

The J gene is TRBJ2-7, the V gene TRBV9; 9 bases agree with TRBD2. From germline, CDR1 is SGDLS and CDR2 YYNGEE. The V gene end was trimmed by 4 bases and the J gene end by 5 bases; junction bases not matched to a gene: 7. The CDR3 loop spans 14 amino acids. CDR3 amino acids: CASSPGLANDEQYF. The CDR3 DNA reads as TGTGCCAGCAGCCCGGGACTAGCTAACGACGAGCAGTACTTC.

V is TRBV2 and J is TRBJ1-3, with TRBD1 matching 8 bases. Germline V gene lookup returns CDR1 SNHLY and CDR2 FYNNEI. Unmatched junction bases numbered 5, after V lost 6 bases and J lost 1 base. The CDR3 contains 15 residues. The CDR3 DNA reads TGTGCCAGCAGGGACAGGGTCGTGTCTGGAAACACCATATATTTT. Translation gives CASRDRVVSGNTIYF. Combining the CDR3 with reference TRBV2 and TRBJ1-3 gives the whole variable domain EPEVTQTPSHQVTQMGQEVILRCVPISNHLYFYWYRQILGQKVEFLVSFYNNEISEKSEIFDDQFSVERPDGSNFTLKIRSTKLEDSAMYFCASRDRVVSGNTIYFGEGSWLTVV.

This clone has just one count. The rearrangement uses TRBV5-8 and TRBJ2-3; 9 bases fit TRBD1. Germline V CDR1 and CDR2: SGHTS, YDEGEE. After removal of 0 bases from V and 3 bases from J, the junction contained 5 bases not matched to a gene. The CDR3 extends over 16 amino acids. CDR3 DNA sequence: TGTGCCAGCAGCTTGGCTGGGACAGGGTATACAGATACGCAGTATTTT. Residues: CASSLAGTGYTDTQYF.

Only a few counts were recorded for this clone. The rearrangement links TRBV5-6 to TRBJ2-1; TRBD2 matches 12 bases. The CDR3 covers 15 residues. CDR1 is SGHDT and CDR2 is YYEEEE in the germline V gene. The V and J ends lost 3 bases and 8 bases, in that order; junction bases with no gene match: 6. The CDR3 spells CASSSTSGSNDEQFF. In DNA form, the CDR3 reads TGTGCCAGCAGCTCGACTAGCGGGAGTAACGATGAGCAGTTCTTC.

Worth noting for this clone: Different DNA sequences within this sample yield the same CDR3. This rearrangement joins TRBV18 to TRBJ2-7, with 9 bases fitting TRBD1. This CDR3 contains 14 residues. V was clipped by 3 bases and J by 1 base; unmatched bases: 1. Per the germline V gene, CDR1 is KGHSH and CDR2 is LQKENI. CDR3 DNA: TGTGCCAGCTCACCGGGACAGGGATCCTACGAGCAGTACTTC. Amino acid sequence: CASSPGQGSYEQYF.

The count of this clone is one. The chain recombines TRBV7-2 with TRBJ1-4; 11 bases are a match to TRBD1. CDR1 and CDR2 from the germline V gene are SGHTA and FQGNSA. This CDR3 is 17 amino acids long. J gave up 8 bases and V 4 bases, and 12 bases lay outside the gene matches. Here the CDR3 DNA reads TGTGCCAGCAGCTACGGACAGGGGGCTCTCAGGAGGGAAAAACTGTTTTTT. As protein: CASSYGQGALRREKLFF. Drawing the rest from reference TRBV7-2 and TRBJ1-4, the complete variable domain is GAGVSQSPSNKVTEKGKDVELRCDPISGHTALYWYRQSLGQGLEFLIYFQGNSAPDKSGLPSDRFSAERTGGSVSTLTIQRTQQEDSAVYLCASSYGQGALRREKLFFGSGTQLSVL.

The count of this clone is one. This chain links TRBV5-4 with TRBJ2-1; 12 bases map to TRBD2. J lost 5 bases, V lost 4 bases, and 13 bases had no gene match. The CDR3 consists of 18 residues. CDR1 and CDR2 from the germline V gene are SGHNT and YYREEE (reference sequence). Here the CDR3 DNA reads TGTGCCAGCAGCGGAAAACTTGGGCTAGCGGGAGGGGACAATGAGCAGTTCTTC. Translating gives CASSGKLGLAGGDNEQFF.

The chain has TRBV2 and TRBJ1-1; no clear D. V lost 4 bases, J lost 3 bases, and 3 bases lay in between. Germline V gene sequence: CDR1 SNHLY, CDR2 FYNNEI. There are 11 residues in the CDR3. In DNA, the CDR3 is TGTGCCAGCAGTGGGTACACTGAAGCTTTCTTT. Its translation is CASSGYTEAFF.

This chain joins TRBV19 and TRBJ1-1; TRBD1 agrees at 10 bases. The CDR3 runs 13 residues. V shed 9 bases, J shed 4 bases, and the junction held 5 bases outside the gene matches. The germline gives CDR1 LNHDA, CDR2 SQIVND (reference sequence). CDR3 amino acids: CASNRDRGTEAFF. The CDR3, as DNA: TGTGCCAGCAACCGGGACAGGGGCACTGAAGCTTTCTTT.

V gene TRBV18 combines with J gene TRBJ2-7; 8 bases are shared with TRBD1. CDR1 and CDR2 (germline): KGHSH, LQKENI. This CDR3 is built from 14 residues. V dropped 3 bases and J dropped 7; count of bases not matched to a gene: 8. The CDR3 spells CASSPGDRLGEQYF. The CDR3, as DNA: TGTGCCAGCTCACCGGGGGACAGGCTGGGGGAGCAGTACTTC.

The J gene is TRBJ1-5, the V gene TRBV6-6; TRBD1 aligns across 8 bases. CDR3 length: 15 residues. V lost 4 bases to trimming and J lost 4 bases; unmatched junction nucleotides: 6. Germline V gene lookup returns CDR1 MNHNY and CDR2 SVGAGI (reference sequence). In DNA, the CDR3 is TGTGCCAGCAGTTCCACCCGACAGGGGAATCAGCCCCAGCATTTT. Translating it yields CASSSTRQGNQPQHF.